The T cell receptor beta chain under discussion was sequenced for a study of cytotoxic CD8 clonotypes in ibrutinib-treated CLL. Overall study: The study included 11 relapsed/refractory and fewer than 16 treatment-naive patients; 17 had IGHV unmutated disease. The average sample held about 260,000 productive templates and 94,082 productive rearrangements.

A word on this clone: The antigen is not known.

General study results and limits: Sampling times, which were not matched between the groups, differed between sustained-remission patients and progressing patients. Public clonotypes, found uncommonly, either contracted or stayed stable on treatment.

The method was immunoSEQ multiplex PCR; TCRdb's version includes in-frame clones alone and lacks a portion of them. The sample lists about 120,000 clones; under 70% were seen once. V gave up 4 bases and J gave up 4 bases; unmatched junction bases: 3. Germline assignment: CDR1 SGHRS and CDR2 YFSETQ. The CDR3 spans 13 residues. The V call is TRBV5-1, the J call TRBJ2-7, with TRBD1 matching over 9 bases. Specimen: PBMCs, collected after 24 months of ibrutinib treatment. The TCR originated in a human donor with chronic lymphocytic leukemia. CDR3 nucleotides: TGCGCCAGCAGCAGGGACAGGGTTTACGAGCAGTACTTC. It yields the protein CASSRDRVYEQYF.